Listed below are T cell receptor beta chains from one sample, sequenced in a study of control samples from healthy donors and cancer patients. Assay: immunoSEQ multiplex PCR; the TCRdb copy retains only in-frame clones and omits some. The data hold about 110,000 clones, with about 89% observed a single time. The source material was blood. These receptors all stem from a woman aged 45-60 years in good health. Both conserved end residues are trimmed from each CDR3. D genes are given only for firm matches.

>TRBD2|TRBV19
ASRDSGGADTQY
>TRBD1|TRBV11-2
ASRKPGQLPNYEQY
>NA|TRBV7-3
ASSSRGPGSPLH
>NA|TRBV7-3
ASSLIGRQGLGNEQF
>NA|TRBV12-5
ASGLTVDAGNTIY
>NA|TRBV5-4
ASSPPQGSTGELF
>TRBD2|TRBV11-2
ASSLGITSESSYNEQF
>TRBD1|TRBV24-1
ATSRNTGQGDSDTQY
>NA|TRBV4-1
ASSQPAGTRRYEQY
>NA|TRBV18
AARDTGELF
>NA|TRBV27
ASSFWSGSSYEQY
>NA|TRBV5-6
ASGRGELNQEKLF
>NA|TRBV7-3
ASSLQKTNSNEQF
>NA|TRBV7-9
ASSLDIGQPQH
>NA|TRBV9
ASSEDTDTQY
>NA|TRBV18
ASSPELSGNTIY
>NA|TRBV15
ATSRGGSTNEKLF
>TRBD1|TRBV7-6
ASSFETGANQPQH
>NA|TRBV19
ASSSQGNQPQH
>NA|TRBV6-1
ASSEGSVNTEAF
>TRBD2|TRBV11-2
ASSLGLAGYTDTQY
>TRBD2|TRBV4-1
ASSHGTSGTSGSKQF
>NA|TRBV4-2
ASSQEGRSTEQY
>NA|TRBV6-2/TRBV6-3
ASSPDYYEQY
>NA|TRBV5-4
ASSPWGGPNTQY
>NA|TRBV6-6
AGTQNTNTGELF
>NA|TRBV4-3
ASSQDPAGEAF
>TRBD2|TRBV28
ASRTDRTGTSGKNTGELF
>NA|TRBV5-1
ASSFEGRGEKLF
>NA|TRBV21-1
ASSKEGQGRRNQPQH
>NA|TRBV9
ASSVQGNSRDTQY
>TRBD1|TRBV10-1
ASSGPTGSGHNEQF
>TRBD2|TRBV3-1/TRBV3-2
ASSYGGGNEQF
>NA|TRBV13
ASSLSRLVNTEAF
>NA|TRBV30
AWSVLSSNSPLH
>NA|TRBV7-2
ASSFVMNTEAF
>TRBD1|TRBV2
ASSEYATGDRYGYT
>TRBD2|TRBV2
ASTGGSGVSNTGELF
>NA|TRBV9
ASSPSGESYEQY
>NA|TRBV5-1
ASSLAWISSDTQY
>NA|TRBV6-5
ASSYYPNQPQH
>NA|TRBV29-1
SVVTGQRDTIY
>NA|TRBV6-6
ASTSREFSSGNTIY
>TRBD1|TRBV6-1
ASSETGGYEQF
>NA|TRBV6-2/TRBV6-3
ASSYTYFNEQF
>TRBD2|TRBV3-1/TRBV3-2
ASSQLAGVGEQY